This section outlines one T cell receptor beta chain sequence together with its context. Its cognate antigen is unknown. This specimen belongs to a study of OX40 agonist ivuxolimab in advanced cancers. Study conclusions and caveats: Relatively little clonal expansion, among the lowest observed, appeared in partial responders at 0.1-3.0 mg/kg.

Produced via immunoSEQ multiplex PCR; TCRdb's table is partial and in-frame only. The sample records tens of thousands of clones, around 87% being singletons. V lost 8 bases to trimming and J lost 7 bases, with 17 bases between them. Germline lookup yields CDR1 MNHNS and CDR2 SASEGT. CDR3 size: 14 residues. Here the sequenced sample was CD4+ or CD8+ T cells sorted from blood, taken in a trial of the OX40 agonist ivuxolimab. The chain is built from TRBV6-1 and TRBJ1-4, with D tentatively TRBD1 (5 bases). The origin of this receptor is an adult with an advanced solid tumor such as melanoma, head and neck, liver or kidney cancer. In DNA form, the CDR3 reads TGTGCCAGCGGGAGGGGAGAGGCTGGTGAAAAACTGTTTTTT. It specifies CASGRGEAGEKLFF.